These T cell receptor beta chains were read from a single sample in a study of shared clonotypes between healthy human individuals. Libraries were prepared by immunoSEQ multiplex PCR; TCRdb keeps only in-frame clonotypes and omits some of them. The sample has approximately 2,200,000 clones, around 93% seen once. Material: naive CD8+ T cells from PBMCs. All receptors come from a young man in good health. Some clones in this sample may be carry-over from other donors' samples. The CDR3 runs from the conserved cysteine through the conserved F or W. A D gene is named only where the DNA matches it firmly. The listing skips clone size in some rows; elsewhere it reads once, few, many or a size class.

size,V,J,D,CDR3,DNA
NA,TRBV7-8,TRBJ1-5,NA,CASSLARGGPWPQHF,TGTGCCAGCAGCTTAGCGCGGGGAGGTCCTTGGCCCCAGCATTTT
NA,TRBV18,TRBJ1-1,TRBD1,CASSPGQSRDPTTEAFF,TGTGCCAGCTCACCGGGACAGTCCCGTGATCCTACCACTGAAGCTTTCTTT
NA,TRBV27,TRBJ2-1,NA,CASSPLGSYNEQFF,TGTGCCAGCAGCCCCTTGGGGTCCTACAATGAGCAGTTCTTC
once,TRBV30,TRBJ1-2,NA,CAWSDQGPYGYTF,TGTGCCTGGAGTGACCAGGGTCCCTATGGCTACACCTTC
NA,TRBV5-6,TRBJ1-2,NA,CASSSRVSSIYGYTF,TGTGCCAGCAGCTCCAGGGTATCAAGCATCTATGGCTACACCTTC
NA,TRBV29-1,TRBJ1-1,NA,CSPAPPDTEAFF,TGCAGCCCGGCGCCTCCGGACACTGAAGCTTTCTTT
NA,TRBV6-1,TRBJ2-7,NA,CASSEPYEQYF,TGTGCCAGCAGTGAGCCCTACGAGCAGTACTTC
NA,TRBV7-6,TRBJ2-7,TRBD2,CASSLVAGAYEQYF,TGTGCCAGCAGCTTAGTGGCGGGGGCCTACGAGCAGTACTTC
NA,TRBV29-1,TRBJ2-3,NA,CSVTPTGRARRDTQYF,TGCAGCGTGACCCCCACGGGGCGGGCCCGGAGAGATACGCAGTATTTT
NA,TRBV5-6,TRBJ1-1,NA,CASSDSGAWTEAFF,TGTGCCAGCAGCGATTCGGGGGCTTGGACTGAAGCTTTCTTT
NA,TRBV6-1,TRBJ2-3,TRBD2,CASSEVAGVDTQYF,TGTGCCAGCAGTGAAGTAGCGGGAGTGGATACGCAGTATTTT
NA,TRBV7-9,TRBJ1-2,NA,CASSLVASSGYGYTF,TGTGCCAGCAGCTTAGTGGCCAGCTCGGGGTATGGCTACACCTTC
once,TRBV6-6,TRBJ2-7,NA,CASTPTEAYEQYF,TGTGCCAGCACCCCGACGGAAGCCTACGAGCAGTACTTC
NA,TRBV28,TRBJ1-5,TRBD1,CASSSGQGSQPQHF,TGTGCCAGCAGTTCTGGACAGGGATCTCAGCCCCAGCATTTT
NA,TRBV7-9,TRBJ2-7,NA,CASSHGLEQYF,TGTGCCAGCAGCCACGGTTTGGAGCAGTACTTC
NA,TRBV10-3,TRBJ2-6,NA,CAISGVRIRSGANVLTF,TGTGCCATCAGTGGAGTCAGAATCCGCTCTGGGGCCAACGTCCTGACTTTC
once,TRBV28,TRBJ1-2,NA,CASRGENYGYTF,TGTGCCAGCAGGGGGGAGAACTATGGCTACACCTTC
NA,TRBV5-6,TRBJ2-1,NA,CASSLGENNEQFF,TGTGCCAGCAGCTTAGGGGAGAACAATGAGCAGTTCTTC
few,TRBV6-6,TRBJ1-1,TRBD1,CASSHTGGYVNTEAFF,TGTGCCAGCAGCCACACAGGGGGCTATGTGAACACTGAAGCTTTCTTT
NA,TRBV6-1,TRBJ1-2,NA,CASSEESRNYGYTF,TGTGCCAGCAGTGAAGAAAGTCGGAACTATGGCTACACCTTC
NA,TRBV25-1,TRBJ2-5,TRBD1,CASSDNTGDLQETQYF,TGTGCCAGCAGTGATAATACAGGGGACCTCCAAGAGACCCAGTACTTC
NA,TRBV10-3,TRBJ1-3,NA,CAISGGGPGNTIYF,TGTGCCATCAGTGGGGGGGGTCCTGGAAACACCATATATTTT
NA,TRBV23-1,TRBJ2-5,NA,CASSLKEHKETQYF,TGCGCCAGCAGCCTAAAGGAACATAAAGAGACCCAGTACTTC
NA,TRBV4-1,TRBJ2-5,TRBD1,CASSQVLRGGVETQYF,TGCGCCAGCAGCCAAGTTCTAAGAGGGGGCGTGGAGACCCAGTACTTC
NA,TRBV7-9,TRBJ2-2,NA,CASSLGGAGTGELFF,TGTGCCAGCAGCTTAGGGGGCGCGGGAACCGGGGAGCTGTTTTTT
NA,TRBV9,TRBJ1-2,TRBD1,CASSGRWTGKENGYTF,TGTGCCAGCAGCGGCCGCTGGACAGGGAAGGAAAATGGCTACACCTTC
NA,TRBV15,TRBJ2-7,TRBD1,CATRGQGVPYEQYF,TGTGCCACCAGAGGACAGGGGGTCCCCTACGAGCAGTACTTC
NA,TRBV27,TRBJ2-3,NA,CASSLWSGVGTDTQYF,TGTGCCAGCAGTTTATGGTCCGGGGTTGGCACAGATACGCAGTATTTT
NA,TRBV9,TRBJ2-1,NA,CASSVSNDGEQFF,TGTGCCAGCAGCGTGTCTAATGACGGTGAGCAGTTCTTC
NA,TRBV28,TRBJ2-7,TRBD1,CASSLKGQGTYEQYF,TGTGCCAGCAGTTTGAAGGGACAGGGGACCTACGAGCAGTACTTC
NA,TRBV9,TRBJ1-1,NA,CASSGSFGDTEAFF,TGTGCCAGCAGTGGGTCGTTCGGGGACACTGAAGCTTTCTTT
NA,TRBV19,TRBJ1-1,TRBD1,CASSPPTGLVNTEAFF,TGTGCCAGTAGTCCGCCGACAGGGCTCGTTAACACTGAAGCTTTCTTT
NA,TRBV6-4,TRBJ2-2,TRBD2,CASSVLAGGSGELFF,TGTGCCAGCAGTGTTTTAGCGGGAGGGTCCGGGGAGCTGTTTTTT
NA,TRBV5-6,TRBJ2-1,NA,CASSRAASYNEQFF,TGTGCCAGCAGCAGAGCGGCCTCCTACAATGAGCAGTTCTTC
NA,TRBV2,TRBJ2-1,NA,CASSPEGASSYNEQFF,TGTGCCAGCAGCCCCGAGGGCGCTAGCTCCTACAATGAGCAGTTCTTC
NA,TRBV13,TRBJ2-7,TRBD1,CASSRGGEDEQYF,TGTGCCAGCAGCAGAGGGGGCGAGGACGAGCAGTACTTC
once,TRBV19,TRBJ2-5,TRBD1,CASSPRQGRAETQYF,TGTGCCAGTAGTCCACGACAGGGAAGGGCGGAGACCCAGTACTTC